A selection of T cell receptor beta chains follows, all from one sample in a study of Ad26.COV2.S vaccination and SARS-CoV-2 variants. Sequencing used immunoSEQ multiplex PCR; TCRdb keeps in-frame clones, though not all of them. Found here are about 680,000 clones, about 89% of them singletons; the top ten hold roughly 1.5%. The sequences come from peripheral blood, collected in a trial of Ad26.COV2.S vaccine versus placebo. The receptors come from a person between 18 and 59 years old who received the Ad26.COV2.S COVID-19 vaccine or a placebo. Each CDR3 is given with its conserved first and last residue. The D gene is left open where the match is weak. Rows may omit the clone size; those that give it use once, few, many or a size class.

v_gene,d_gene,abundance,j_gene,CDR3nt,CDR3aa
TRBV5-4,TRBD2,.,TRBJ2-7,TGTGCCAGCAGCTTGGCCGGGACTAGCGGGGGCTCCTACGAGCAGTACTTC,CASSLAGTSGGSYEQYF
TRBV2,.,.,TRBJ1-1,TGTGCCAGCTCTTCAGACAGGACTGAAGCTTTCTTT,CASSSDRTEAFF
TRBV5-6,.,.,TRBJ2-2,TGTGCCAGCACCAAACTTGGAACCGGGGAGCTGTTTTTT,CASTKLGTGELFF
TRBV24-1,.,few,TRBJ1-3,TGTGCCCCGCTTTCTGGAAACACCATATATTTT,CAPLSGNTIYF
TRBV18,.,.,TRBJ2-7,TGTGCCAGCTCTCCCAGTGGAGGACCGGCCATGTTTGGTAGGTCCTCCTACGAGCAGTACTTC,CASSPSGGPAMFGRSSYEQYF
TRBV18,.,.,TRBJ2-7,TGTGCCAGCTCTTTTTCGGACATCTCCTACGAGCAGTACTTC,CASSFSDISYEQYF
TRBV5-4,.,.,TRBJ2-7,TGTGCCAGCAGCTTGGGTTGGCAGACCGAGCAGTACTTC,CASSLGWQTEQYF
TRBV7-9,.,.,TRBJ1-6,TGTGCCAGCAGCTTAGGGGCTGGGAATTCACCCCTCCACTTT,CASSLGAGNSPLHF
TRBV24-1,.,.,TRBJ2-1,TGTGCCACCAGGGAGGGGACTGAGCAGTTCTTC,CATREGTEQFF
TRBV10-3,TRBD2,.,TRBJ2-3,TGTGCCAGCAAAACTAGCGGGGGGGCTAATTCGGCAGATACGCAGTATTTT,CASKTSGGANSADTQYF
TRBV4-2,.,.,TRBJ2-7,TGTGCCAGCAGCCAAAGTAGCGGTTTCTCCTACGAGCAGTACTTC,CASSQSSGFSYEQYF